Sequencing of this T cell receptor beta chain was carried out in a study of blood T cell repertoires in COVID-19. Study-level background: Donors in the United States, Italy and Spain gave samples during acute or convalescent COVID-19. PBMCs, B-cell-depleted T cells, or T cells provided the cDNA or gDNA that made up the material.

Trimming at V came to 5 bases and at J to 9 bases, leaving 14 bases not matched to a gene. This CDR3 has 16 residues. Germline CDR1 and CDR2: SGHTA and FQGNSA. Authors' analysis steps: Estimated nucleated cell counts came from reference gene primer amplification. The repertoire was sequenced with immunoSEQ multiplex PCR; TCRdb's copy has only in-frame clones and lacks some. D and trimming were read from the DNA, whereas the V and J calls and clone size are those reported in that table. The sample has about 130,000 clones, roughly nine tenths seen once. Seattle researchers signed up patients amid active infection and tracked them longitudinally.

The sequencing input was peripheral blood. The chain is built from TRBV7-2 and TRBJ2-1; 9 nucleotides line up with TRBD2. This TCR derives from a man aged 60 to 75 with COVID-19, enrolled during active disease. DNA of the CDR3: TGTGCCAGCAGCCCGGGGGGAGCGGGAGGCCTCGGTGAGCAGTTCTTC. As protein: CASSPGGAGGLGEQFF.